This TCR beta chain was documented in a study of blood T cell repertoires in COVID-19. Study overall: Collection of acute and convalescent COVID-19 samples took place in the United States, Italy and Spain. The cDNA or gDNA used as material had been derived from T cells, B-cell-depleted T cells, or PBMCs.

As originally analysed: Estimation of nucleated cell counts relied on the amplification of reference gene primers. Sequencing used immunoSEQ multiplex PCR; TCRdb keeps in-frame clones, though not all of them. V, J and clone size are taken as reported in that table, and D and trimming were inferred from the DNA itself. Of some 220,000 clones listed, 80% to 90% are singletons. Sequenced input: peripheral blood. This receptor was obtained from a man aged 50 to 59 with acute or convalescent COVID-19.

The CDR3 spells CATSRDSKNQPQHF. As DNA, the CDR3 is TGTGCCACTAGCCGGGACAGCAAGAATCAGCCCCAGCATTTT. The chain joins TRBV15 to TRBJ1-5, with TRBD1 matching 7 bases. The CDR3 loop spans 14 amino acids. The germline CDR1 and CDR2 sequences are LNHNV and YYDKDF (reference sequence). With V trimmed by 9 bases and J by 4 bases, 9 bases remained unmatched.